Given below is one T cell receptor beta chain in context. Its antigen is still unknown. The record originates from a study of beta chain features in type 1 diabetes. Study findings and constraints: People with Type 1 diabetes carried modestly yet significantly shorter TCRB CDR3s in all four CD4+ subsets. Whether TCRB rearrangement is influenced by HLA type went unresolved here. Patients with type 1 diabetes carried fewer insertions and had more deletions at their VDJ junctions.

The germline V gene has CDR1 LGHNA and CDR2 YNFKEQ. This CDR3 has 14 residues. V was cut by 5 bases and J by 7 bases, with 15 bases left in between. What was sequenced were expressed TCRB transcripts, since all of the isolated RNA had been reverse transcribed. Profiling relied on immunoSEQ multiplex PCR, and the TCRdb table lists in-frame clones only, not all of them. This table holds about 180,000 clones, around 8% found once. Researchers reported sorting CD4+ naive, central memory, regulatory and stem cell-like memory cells via CD45RO/CCR7/CD25/CD127/CD95/CD27. Sorting gave populations that all exceeded 95% purity.

The sequence derives from a woman aged 40-49 years with type 1 diabetes. Sequenced: central memory CD4+ T cells from blood. The rearrangement joins TRBV4-2 to TRBJ2-1, with a weak D call TRBD2 (6 bases). The CDR3 DNA is TGTGCCAGCAGCTTGGAGGGACCGAGGAATGAGCAGTTCTTC. Amino acid sequence: CASSLEGPRNEQFF.